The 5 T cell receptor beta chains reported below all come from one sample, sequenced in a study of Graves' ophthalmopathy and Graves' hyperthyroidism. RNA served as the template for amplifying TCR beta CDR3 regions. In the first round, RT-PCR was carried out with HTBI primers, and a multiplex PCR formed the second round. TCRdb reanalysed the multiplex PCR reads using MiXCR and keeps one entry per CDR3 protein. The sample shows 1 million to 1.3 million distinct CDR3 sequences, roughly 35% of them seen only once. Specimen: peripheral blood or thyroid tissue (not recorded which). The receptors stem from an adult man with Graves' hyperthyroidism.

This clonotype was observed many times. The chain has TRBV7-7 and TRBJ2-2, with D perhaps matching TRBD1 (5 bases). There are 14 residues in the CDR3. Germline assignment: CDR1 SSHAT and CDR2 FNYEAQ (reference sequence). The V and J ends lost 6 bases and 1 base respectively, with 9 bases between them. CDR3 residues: CASSRQRNTGELFF. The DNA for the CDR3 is TGTGCCAGCAGTCGACAGAGGAACACCGGGGAGCTGTTTTTT.

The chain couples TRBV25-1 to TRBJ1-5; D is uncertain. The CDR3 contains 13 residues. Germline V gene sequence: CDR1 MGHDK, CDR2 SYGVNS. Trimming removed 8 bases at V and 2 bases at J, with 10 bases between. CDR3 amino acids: CASYDGRNQPQHF. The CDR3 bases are TGTGCCAGCTACGACGGCCGCAATCAGCCCCAGCATTTT.

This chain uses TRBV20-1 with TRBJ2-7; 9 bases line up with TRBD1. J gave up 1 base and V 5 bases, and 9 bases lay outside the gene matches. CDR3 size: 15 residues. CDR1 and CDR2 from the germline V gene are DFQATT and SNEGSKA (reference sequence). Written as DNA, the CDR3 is TGCAGTGCTGTAAAAACAGGGGGCAATTCCTACGAGCAGTACTTC. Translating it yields CSAVKTGGNSYEQYF.

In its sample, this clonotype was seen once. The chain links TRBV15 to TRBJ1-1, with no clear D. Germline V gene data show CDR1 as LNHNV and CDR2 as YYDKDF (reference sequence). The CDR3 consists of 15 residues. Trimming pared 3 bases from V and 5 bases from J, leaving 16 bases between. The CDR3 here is CATSSWRSEGTEAFF. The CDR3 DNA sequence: TGTGCCACCAGCAGCTGGAGGAGTGAGGGAACTGAAGCTTTCTTT.

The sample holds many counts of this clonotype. The CDR3 nucleotides are TGCAGTGCCACCGAGGCTAGGCGGGGGTCCAACGAGCAGTACTTC. Translation: CSATEARRGSNEQYF. This chain connects TRBV20-1 to TRBJ2-7; 7 bases align to TRBD2. The CDR3 runs to 15 residues. Trimming took 6 bases from V and 5 from J; bases not matched to a gene: 16. Per germline, CDR1 DFQATT and CDR2 SNEGSKA (reference sequence).